A single sample gave rise to the 21 T cell receptor beta chains below, sequenced in a study of tumor-infiltrating lymphocytes in primary liver carcinoma. Germline DNA was also extracted, and blood RNA derived from unsorted whole blood. The input was approximately 500 ng total RNA; TCR beta cDNA was made from it with a constant-region primer. ARM-PCR, slightly modified, supplied the TCR beta libraries through three nested multiplex PCR rounds. Amplification in the first two PCR rounds was performed using TRBV1-TRBV30 forward primers and a C-beta reverse primer for roughly 10 cycles each. TCRdb re-called the multiplex PCR reads with MiXCR, one entry per CDR3 protein. The sample has 300,000 to 350,000 distinct CDR3 sequences, approximately 54% seen once; the top ten hold around 15%. Sequences were obtained from peripheral blood. These receptors were collected from a young woman with primary liver carcinoma and hepatitis B virus infection.

Points on this clonotype: A read error is likely, as this CDR3 ends without the conserved phenylalanine or tryptophan. V gene TRBV13 combines with J gene TRBJ2-1; TRBD2 matches at 11 bases. The CDR3 is 16 residues long. Germline-derived CDR1 and CDR2 are PRHDT and FYEKMQ (reference sequence). The V gene end was trimmed by 5 bases and the J gene end by 4 bases; junction bases not matched to a gene: 7. In DNA, the CDR3 is TGTGCCAGCAGCACCGAGACTAGCGGGGCATACAATGAGCAGTTCGTC. This sequence encodes CASSTETSGAYNEQFV.

The sample holds many counts of this clonotype. This sequence joins TRBV6-6 and TRBJ1-3; weak D call: TRBD1 (5 bases). V dropped 8 bases and J dropped 5 bases, with 13 bases sitting between them. Germline V gene sequence: CDR1 MNHNY, CDR2 SVGAGI (reference sequence). CDR3 length: 13 residues. The DNA for the CDR3 is TGTGCCAGCCAGCAGGGCGTCAGAAACACCATATATTTT. Translation gives CASQQGVRNTIYF.

The genes are TRBV7-9 and TRBJ1-1; D might be TRBD1 (5 bases). The V gene lost 1 base and the J gene lost 10 bases, with 10 bases spanning the gap. The germline gives CDR1 SEHNR, CDR2 FQNEAQ (reference sequence). The CDR3 contains 12 residues. CDR3 sequence (DNA): TGTGCCAGCAGCTTAGGGCGGCAGGGAGCTTTCTTT. Translated, it gives CASSLGRQGAFF.

The chain carries TRBV28 and TRBJ1-6; TRBD1 might be the D (6 bases). V lost 3 bases, J lost 9 bases, and 15 bases lay in between. The length of the CDR3 is 15 residues. Germline V CDR1 and CDR2: MDHEN, SYDVKM. CDR3 in amino acids: CASSLTGLGASPLHF. As DNA, the CDR3 is TGTGCCAGCAGTTTGACAGGCTTGGGAGCTTCACCCCTCCACTTT.

About this clonotype itself: One end of the junction is discordant with germline, which a read error may explain. The V call is TRBV11-2, the J call TRBJ2-1; either TRBD1 or TRBD2 may fit D (6 bases each). Germline-derived CDR1 and CDR2 are SGHAT and FQNNGV. This CDR3 comprises 20 residues. The DNA of the CDR3 is TGTGCCAGCAGCTTAAACTCTGGGGGGCGTTATAGCGGACCCTACAATGAGCAGTTCTTT. Protein product: CASSLNSGGRYSGPYNEQFF.

Notes on this clonotype: The germline gene is not matched at one end of the junction; a read error may be the cause. The chain has TRBV5-1 and TRBJ2-7, with D possibly being TRBD1 or TRBD2 (5 bases each). This CDR3 region has 14 residues. CDR1 SGHRS and CDR2 YFSETQ come from the germline V gene. CDR3 sequence: CASNPGTKTYKQYF. For the CDR3, the DNA is TGCGCTAGCAATCCGGGGACGAAAACATACAAGCAGTACTTC.

The chain joins TRBV6-6 to TRBJ2-5, with D tentatively TRBD1 (6 bases). V was shortened by 4 bases and J by 1 base, with 10 bases between the two germline ends. Germline values: CDR1 MNHNY, CDR2 SVGAGI (reference sequence). CDR3 size: 14 residues. CDR3 DNA sequence: TGTGCCAGCAGTTCGGGACACTCCCAAGAGACCCAGTACTTC. Its translation is CASSSGHSQETQYF.

This clonotype was seen at least ten times. V usage is TRBV11-1 and J usage is TRBJ2-1; the D gene is possibly TRBD2 (6 bases). V lost 3 bases and J 10 bases, leaving 13 bases between the germline ends. The CDR3 extends over 13 amino acids. Germline-derived CDR1 and CDR2 are SGHAT and FQDESV (reference sequence). The CDR3 region is CASSFLGRGEQFF. The CDR3 bases are TGTGCCAGCAGCTTCTTAGGACGGGGGGAGCAGTTCTTC.

The sample holds one count of this clonotype. The conserved phenylalanine or tryptophan is not found at the CDR3 terminus, so this likely reflects a read error. This rearrangement joins TRBV28 to TRBJ2-4, with TRBD2 as a possible D gene (5 bases). Germline V gene sequence: CDR1 MDHEN, CDR2 SYDVKM. V was shortened by 5 bases and J by 6 bases, with 14 bases between the two germline ends. This CDR3 is built from 14 residues. The CDR3 reads CASSPLTKGNIQYL. The CDR3 DNA sequence: TGTGCCAGCAGTCCCCTGACTAAGGGAAACATTCAGTACCTC.

This chain links TRBV11-1 with TRBJ2-1; D may correspond to TRBD1 or TRBD2 (5 bases each). The length of the CDR3 is 18 residues. The germline CDR1 and CDR2 sequences are SGHAT and FQDESV (reference sequence). CDR3 in DNA: TGTGTCGGCAGCTTAATCCCCGGGACCCTCGGGTCCTACAATGAGCAGTTCTTC. It yields the protein CVGSLIPGTLGSYNEQFF.

A note on this clonotype: A single base separates this from a much larger clone, so it may be a read error. The chain couples TRBV6-5 to TRBJ2-7; D gene ambiguous. Looked up from germline, CDR1 is MNHEY and CDR2 is SVGAGI. The CDR3 totals 14 residues. The V and J ends lost 2 bases and 0 bases respectively, with 8 bases between them. The CDR3 spells CASSYEASSYEQYF. DNA for the CDR3: TGTGCCAGCAGTTACGAAGCGAGCTCCTACGAGCAGTACTTC.

This clonotype was seen a few times. The gene calls are TRBV12-3 or TRBV12-4 and TRBJ1-3; TRBD1 agrees at 8 bases. This CDR3 has 16 amino acids. The V gene end was trimmed by 2 bases and the J gene end by 5 bases; junction bases not matched to a gene: 8. CDR3 region: CASSLNPGGSRNTIYF. In DNA form, the CDR3 reads TGTGCCAGCAGTTTAAACCCAGGGGGCAGTAGAAACACCATATATTTT.

This chain joins TRBV12-3 or TRBV12-4 and TRBJ1-4; 7 positions match TRBD1. Germline trimming cut 6 bases from V and 4 bases from J; bases unmatched to any gene: 5. This CDR3 is built from 14 residues. CDR3 amino acids: CASSWTGYNEKLFF. CDR3 sequence (DNA): TGTGCCAGCAGCTGGACAGGCTATAATGAAAAACTGTTTTTT.

For the CDR3, the DNA is TGCAGCGCGCTGAAGGGGGGCCGAGAGACCCAGTACTTC. It translates to CSALKGGRETQYF. This sequence joins TRBV29-1 and TRBJ2-5, with D possibly being TRBD1 or TRBD2 (6 bases each). V gave up 7 bases and J gave up 4 bases, with 16 bases separating them. CDR3 size: 13 residues. CDR1 and CDR2 (germline): SQVTM, ANQGSEA. Filled out from reference TRBV29-1 and TRBJ2-5, the complete variable domain reads SAVISQKPSRDICQRGTSLTIQCQVDSQVTMMFWYRQQPGQSLTLIATANQGSEATYESGFVIDKFPISRPNLTFSTLTVSNMSPEDSSIYLCSALKGGRETQYFGPGTRLLVL.

This clonotype was picked up a small number of times. The chain carries TRBV28 and TRBJ2-1; TRBD2 agrees at 7 bases. Per the germline V gene, CDR1 is MDHEN and CDR2 is SYDVKM. J lost 6 bases, V lost 6 bases, and 14 bases had no gene match. The CDR3 sequence is 16 residues long. The CDR3 protein is CASSRKTTPGGNEQFF. As DNA, the CDR3 is TGTGCCAGCAGCCGGAAAACGACACCGGGGGGCAATGAGCAGTTCTTC.

V and J are TRBV28 and TRBJ2-3; D is perhaps TRBD1 or TRBD2 (5 bases each). This CDR3 has 13 residues. From germline, CDR1 is MDHEN and CDR2 SYDVKM. CDR3 bases: TGTGCTGGAAGAAGGGGAGGCACAGATACGCAGTATTTT. Amino acids: CAGRRGGTDTQYF.

On this clonotype itself: The junction departs from germline at one end; a sequencing error may be responsible. J is TRBJ2-1 and V is TRBV6-5; 7 bases match TRBD2. The CDR3 length is 14 residues. CDR1 is MNHEY, CDR2 SVGAGI, per germline. The CDR3 bases are TGTGACAGCAGTTTGGCGGGAGCGTACAATGAGCAGTTCTTC. Its protein product is CDSSLAGAYNEQFF.

Here the CDR3 reads CASSRKGTREQFF. In nucleotides, the CDR3 is TGTGCCAGCAGTAGGAAAGGGACGCGTGAGCAGTTCTTC. The gene calls are TRBV28 and TRBJ2-1; possibly TRBD1 or TRBD2 for D (5 bases each). V lost 5 bases and J 9 bases, leaving 14 bases between the germline ends. This CDR3 is built from 13 residues. Germline-derived CDR1 and CDR2 are MDHEN and SYDVKM.

A note on this clonotype: This may arise from a read error, as a much more abundant clone is one base away. The rearrangement links TRBV11-3 to TRBJ2-3; 12 nucleotides align to TRBD2. J lost 5 bases, V lost 5 bases, and 8 bases had no gene match. In germline, CDR1 is SGHNT, CDR2 YENEEA. The CDR3 consists of 16 residues. CDR3 DNA: TGTGCCAGCAGCCTAAGACTAGCGGGGGCGAGAGATACGCAGTATTTT. It is translated as CASSLRLAGARDTQYF.

Only one count was recorded for this clonotype. V and J are TRBV12-3 or TRBV12-4 and TRBJ2-1; D call uncertain. Trimming shortened V by 6 bases and J by 5 bases, and 14 bases separated the two germline ends. The CDR3 is 14 amino acids. The CDR3 bases are TGTGCCAGCAGCCTGACATGGTATGACAATGAGCAGTTCTTC. It encodes CASSLTWYDNEQFF.

The chain joins TRBV7-9 to TRBJ2-5, with 7 bases that match TRBD1. The CDR3 consists of 13 residues. Per germline, CDR1 SEHNR and CDR2 FQNEAQ (reference sequence). The trim removed 5 bases at V and 4 bases at J, leaving 4 bases unmatched. For the CDR3, the DNA is TGTGCCAGCAGCCCGCGACAGGGAGAGACCCAGTACTTC. It is translated as CASSPRQGETQYF.